A single sample is the source of the 29 T cell receptor beta chains below, sequenced in a study of cytomegalovirus exposure and HLA in healthy donors. 13 Jbeta primers and 60 Vbeta primers were used for the PCR. Assay used: immunoSEQ multiplex PCR; TCRdb lists only in-frame clones, some missing. Here the sample spans about 130,000 clones, 75% to 85% being singletons. The specimen sequenced was PBMCs. The receptors stem from a man aged 40-49 years in good health and CMV-seronegative.

This chain links TRBV10-3 with TRBJ1-2, with D tentatively TRBD1 (5 bases). The ends were cut back, 3 bases at V and 12 bases at J, with 11 bases in the middle. Germline V gene data show CDR1 as ENHRY and CDR2 as SYGVKD. The CDR3 totals 11 residues. The CDR3: CAISDSDKNTF. In nucleotides, the CDR3 is TGTGCCATCAGTGATTCGGACAAAAACACCTTC.

The chain recombines TRBV2 with TRBJ2-1; TRBD2 might be the D (6 bases). CDR3 length: 17 amino acids. V gave up 4 bases and J gave up 4 bases, with 20 bases separating them. Germline CDR1 reads SNHLY; CDR2 reads FYNNEI. CDR3 coding DNA: TGTGCCAGCAGTGCCCAGGCGGGGAGAGGGGTTTACAATGAGCAGTTCTTC. This gives the protein CASSAQAGRGVYNEQFF.

The chain combines TRBV27 with TRBJ2-2, with TRBD2 matching over 10 bases. With 3 bases clipped from V and 7 bases from J, the junction kept 17 bases outside the gene matches. The CDR3 sequence is 19 residues long. Germline CDR1 and CDR2: MNHEY and SMNVEV (reference sequence). The CDR3 DNA sequence: TGTGCCAGCAGTTTTAAAGCGGGAGGGGCCCCCCCCCGAAACGGGGAGCTGTTTTTT. Amino acid sequence: CASSFKAGGAPPRNGELFF.

The V call is TRBV6-5, the J call TRBJ2-7, with D possibly being TRBD1 (5 bases). V shed 2 bases and J shed 4 bases, with 12 bases lying between them. The CDR3 sequence is 14 residues long. Germline V gives CDR1 MNHEY, CDR2 SVGAGI. The CDR3 nucleotides are TGTGCCAGCAGTTACGGGGCAGGGCGGTACGAGCAGTACTTC. As protein: CASSYGAGRYEQYF.

The chain links TRBV2 to TRBJ2-3, with TRBD2 identical over 8 bases. The V gene end was trimmed by 6 bases and the J gene end by 4 bases; junction bases not matched to a gene: 9. The germline CDR1 and CDR2 sequences are SNHLY and FYNNEI. The CDR3 extends over 15 amino acids. DNA for the CDR3: TGTGCCAGCAGCTCCGGGACTAGAAGCCCAGATACGCAGTATTTT. Amino acid sequence: CASSSGTRSPDTQYF.

The chain combines TRBV28 with TRBJ2-3; 15 bases fit TRBD2. Germline-derived CDR1 and CDR2 are MDHEN and SYDVKM. The CDR3 contains 17 residues. V shed 5 bases and J 3 bases; nucleotides not matched to a gene: 6. The CDR3 loop reads CASSPGTSGGRTDTQYF. The CDR3 DNA reads as TGTGCCAGCAGTCCTGGGACTAGCGGGGGGAGGACAGATACGCAGTATTTT.

The gene calls are TRBV18 and TRBJ2-6; possible D gene TRBD1, 6 bases. Trimming shortened V by 2 bases and J by 2 bases, and 7 bases separated the two germline ends. This CDR3 region has 15 residues. Germline V gene lookup returns CDR1 KGHSH and CDR2 LQKENI. CDR3 loop: CASSPSGAGANVLTF. The CDR3 DNA reads as TGTGCCAGCTCACCATCAGGGGCTGGGGCCAACGTCCTGACTTTC.

This rearrangement joins TRBV11-2 to TRBJ2-1; the D is unclear. V was cut by 1 base and J by 3 bases, with 4 bases left in between. The CDR3 consists of 13 residues. Germline V CDR1 and CDR2: SGHAT, FQNNGV. CDR3 sequence reads: CASSLAHYNEQFF. The CDR3 DNA follows: TGTGCCAGCAGCTTAGCCCACTACAATGAGCAGTTCTTC.

In regard to this clone: Different DNA sequences within this sample yield the same CDR3. The rearrangement links TRBV2 to TRBJ2-3; 9 nucleotides agree with TRBD1. CDR3 length: 15 residues. Trimming cost V 3 bases and J 1 base; bases outside gene matches: 2. Germline loops: CDR1 SNHLY, CDR2 FYNNEI. For the CDR3, the DNA is TGTGCCAGCAGTGAGAGGACAGGGGGCACAGATACGCAGTATTTT. It is translated as CASSERTGGTDTQYF.

The table lists this clone with a count of one. V usage is TRBV18 and J usage is TRBJ2-5; TRBD2 matches at 10 bases. V trimming: 3 bases; J trimming: 5 bases; junction bases outside the gene matches: 15. CDR1 is KGHSH and CDR2 is LQKENI in the germline V gene. The CDR3 has 18 residues. CDR3 sequence (DNA): TGTGCCAGCTCACCGACGACGCCTTTAGCGGGGGGCGGGGAGACCCAGTACTTC. Its translation: CASSPTTPLAGGGETQYF.

CDR3 sequence reads: CASSQGQGFTDTQYF. The CDR3 DNA reads TGCGCCAGCAGCCAAGGACAGGGGTTCACAGATACGCAGTATTTT. This sequence joins TRBV4-1 and TRBJ2-3, with TRBD1 identical over 8 bases. The CDR3 is 15 amino acids. The trim removed 1 base at V and 2 bases at J, leaving 2 bases unmatched. From germline, CDR1 is MGHRA and CDR2 YSYEKL.

This chain connects TRBV30 to TRBJ1-6, with 9 bases aligning to TRBD1. V shed 5 bases and J 5 bases; nucleotides not matched to a gene: 1. The CDR3 length is 13 residues. Looked up from germline, CDR1 is GTSNPN and CDR2 is SVGIG (reference sequence). CDR3 sequence: CAWGTGNNSPLHF. The CDR3 DNA is TGTGCCTGGGGGACAGGGAATAATTCACCCCTCCACTTT.

This clone showed up just a few times. The chain employs TRBV18 and TRBJ1-1, with a weak D call TRBD1 (5 bases). The CDR3 loop spans 13 amino acids. The ends were cut back, 2 bases at V and 7 bases at J, with 11 bases in the middle. Germline V gene lookup returns CDR1 KGHSH and CDR2 LQKENI. The CDR3 region is CASSPSQGGEAFF. In nucleotides, the CDR3 is TGTGCCAGCTCACCAAGTCAGGGTGGTGAAGCTTTCTTT.

This clone appeared a few times. The chain is built from TRBV28 and TRBJ1-5; possibly TRBD1 for D (5 bases). Trimming left V 4 bases short and J 2 bases short, with 15 bases between. The length of the CDR3 is 16 residues. Germline V gene lookup returns CDR1 MDHEN and CDR2 SYDVKM. CDR3 protein: CASSSPLSRGNQPQHF. The DNA for the CDR3 is TGTGCCAGCAGTTCACCTCTCAGCAGGGGCAATCAGCCCCAGCATTTT.

This rearrangement joins TRBV9 to TRBJ2-7; the match to TRBD2 covers 11 bases. This CDR3 contains 15 residues. Germline trimming cut 3 bases from V and 6 bases from J; bases unmatched to any gene: 8. Germline V gene lookup returns CDR1 SGDLS and CDR2 YYNGEE. The CDR3 region has the DNA TGTGCCAGCAGCGCGGGGGAACTAGCGGGAGTCGAGCAGTACTTC. Its translation: CASSAGELAGVEQYF.

The chain uses TRBV19 and TRBJ2-7; D might be TRBD2 (6 bases). Germline values: CDR1 LNHDA, CDR2 SQIVND (reference sequence). The ends were cut back, 6 bases at V and 4 bases at J, with 13 bases in the middle. The CDR3 extends over 13 amino acids. CDR3: CASRPTAGYEQYF. The CDR3 nucleotides read TGTGCCAGTAGACCTACGGCGGGATACGAGCAGTACTTC.

This chain links TRBV6-6 with TRBJ2-7; TRBD1 matches at 7 bases. The CDR3 runs 16 residues. The V gene end was trimmed by 2 bases and the J gene end by 0 bases; junction bases not matched to a gene: 7. CDR1 is MNHNY, CDR2 SVGAGI, per germline (reference sequence). The CDR3, as DNA: TGTGCCAGCAGTTACGGGGCGACAGGGAGCTCCTACGAGCAGTACTTC. Amino acids: CASSYGATGSSYEQYF.

This clone was detected once. The rearrangement links TRBV7-2 to TRBJ1-5; perhaps TRBD1 as D (5 bases). Germline V CDR1 and CDR2: SGHTA, FQGNSA. V shed 5 bases and J shed 9 bases, with 14 bases lying between them. This CDR3 region has 13 residues. CDR3 DNA sequence: TGTGCCAGCAGCAGCGGGACGGTCGGGCCCCAGCATTTT. This codes for CASSSGTVGPQHF. Using reference TRBV7-2 and TRBJ1-5 for the parts outside the CDR3, the full variable domain is GAGVSQSPSNKVTEKGKDVELRCDPISGHTALYWYRQSLGQGLEFLIYFQGNSAPDKSGLPSDRFSAERTGGSVSTLTIQRTQQEDSAVYLCASSSGTVGPQHFGDGTRLSIL.

V is TRBV2 and J is TRBJ2-1; no firm D call. In germline, CDR1 is SNHLY, CDR2 FYNNEI. V gave up 3 bases and J gave up 3 bases, with 9 bases separating them. This CDR3 has 14 residues. The CDR3 spells CASSDLTVYNEQFF. The CDR3, as DNA: TGTGCCAGCAGTGACCTTACAGTCTACAATGAGCAGTTCTTC.

V gene TRBV5-1 combines with J gene TRBJ2-3; TRBD2 aligns across 8 bases. V dropped 1 base and J dropped 6; count of bases not matched to a gene: 4. The germline V gene has CDR1 SGHRS and CDR2 YFSETQ. The CDR3 is 14 residues long. The CDR3 bases are TGCGCCAGCAGCTTGACTAGCGGTGGGGATACGCAGTATTTT. Translation gives CASSLTSGGDTQYF.

This clone appeared once. This sequence joins TRBV2 and TRBJ2-7; tentative D call: TRBD1 (6 bases). V shed 7 bases and J shed 2 bases, with 15 bases lying between them. Germline lookup yields CDR1 SNHLY and CDR2 FYNNEI. The CDR3 is 14 amino acids. The CDR3 DNA sequence: TGTGCCAGCACCCACGAAGGGGGAGCCTACGAGCAGTACTTC. It yields the protein CASTHEGGAYEQYF.

The V and J genes are TRBV19 and TRBJ2-3, with 11 bases fitting TRBD2. The V and J ends lost 2 bases and 5 bases, in that order; junction bases with no gene match: 3. The CDR3 runs 15 residues. The germline V gene encodes CDR1 LNHDA and CDR2 SQIVND (reference sequence). CDR3 in amino acids: CASSIFTSGGDTQYF. CDR3 sequence (DNA): TGTGCCAGTAGTATATTCACTAGCGGGGGAGATACGCAGTATTTT.

The chain has TRBV28 and TRBJ2-7; TRBD2 matches 11 bases. The CDR3 covers 14 residues. V trimming: 2 bases; J trimming: 6 bases; junction bases outside the gene matches: 3. The germline V gene has CDR1 MDHEN and CDR2 SYDVKM. This CDR3 reads CASSLTSGSGEQYF. CDR3 DNA sequence: TGTGCCAGCAGTTTAACTAGCGGGAGTGGCGAGCAGTACTTC.

DNA of the CDR3: TGCAGCGGTGACAGGGGTACGGACACTGAAGCTTTCTTT. Protein: CSGDRGTDTEAFF. The rearrangement joins TRBV29-1 to TRBJ1-1; 8 bases match TRBD1. In germline, CDR1 is SQVTM, CDR2 ANQGSEA. The ends lost 7 bases at V and 3 bases at J; junction bases unmatched: 7. This CDR3 is built from 13 residues.

V and J are TRBV15 and TRBJ2-5, with 9 bases identical to TRBD1. J gave up 2 bases and V 0 bases, and 1 base lay outside the gene matches. The CDR3 totals 15 residues. In germline, CDR1 is LNHNV, CDR2 YYDKDF (reference sequence). DNA for the CDR3: TGTGCCACCAGCAGAGAACAGGGGGCTCAAGAGACCCAGTACTTC. This sequence encodes CATSREQGAQETQYF.

The rearrangement links TRBV10-3 to TRBJ1-1, with D perhaps matching TRBD1 (6 bases). CDR1 is ENHRY and CDR2 is SYGVKD in the germline V gene. V lost 5 bases and J lost 0, with 10 bases in between. The CDR3 is 14 amino acids. The CDR3 sequence: CAISTGQMNTEAFF. CDR3 coding DNA: TGTGCCATCAGTACGGGACAAATGAACACTGAAGCTTTCTTT.

V usage is TRBV6-5 and J usage is TRBJ1-2; a possible D gene is TRBD1 (5 bases). This CDR3 is 14 amino acids long. Germline V lookup: CDR1 MNHEY, CDR2 SVGAGI. V was cut by 6 bases and J by 6 bases, with 17 bases left in between. CDR3 nucleotides: TGTGCCAGCAGGGCGGACACTTACACGGATGGCTACACCTTC. Its protein is CASRADTYTDGYTF.

The CDR3 is CASSPGQWGSYEQYF. CDR3 nucleotide sequence: TGTGCCAGCTCACCGGGACAGTGGGGGTCCTACGAGCAGTACTTC. The rearrangement uses TRBV18 and TRBJ2-7; 7 bases are shared with TRBD1. Germline CDR1 reads KGHSH; CDR2 reads LQKENI. CDR3 length: 15 residues. With 3 bases clipped from V and 1 base from J, the junction kept 6 bases outside the gene matches.

The chain uses TRBV30 and TRBJ2-1; D might be TRBD2 (6 bases). Trimming took off 3 bases at V and 5 bases at J, with 14 bases between the two ends. Germline CDR1 reads GTSNPN; CDR2 reads SVGIG (reference sequence). The CDR3 loop spans 14 amino acids. The CDR3 DNA is TGTGCCTGGAGCCGAAAGGGGACTGACAATGAGCAGTTCTTC. It codes for CAWSRKGTDNEQFF.